This passage covers 5 T cell receptor beta chains from one sample sequenced in a study of blood T cell repertoires in COVID-19 (dated by TCRdb to between 2020 and 2021). Receptor libraries were prepared by the immunoSEQ multiplex PCR assay. TCRdb mirrors the immuneACCESS table, restricted to in-frame sequences. Some clones are absent from its copies; in checked studies, under half trace to an unresolved V gene, and the reason for the others is unknown. In this sample the table shows 180,000 or so clones, approximately 87% of which occur a single time. The ten biggest clones cover roughly 9.7% of the sample. Material for sequencing was peripheral blood. Every receptor here comes from a woman aged 55 to 70 with COVID-19, enrolled during active disease.

The chain is built from TRBV30 and TRBJ1-4, with 9 bases matching TRBD1. The germline CDR1 and CDR2 sequences are GTSNPN and SVGIG (reference sequence). The CDR3 has 14 residues. V dropped 2 bases and J dropped 5; count of bases not matched to a gene: 3. The CDR3 DNA sequence: TGTGCCTGGAGTTCTGGGACAGGGAATGAAAAACTGTTTTTT. This codes for CAWSSGTGNEKLFF.

This rearrangement joins TRBV19 to TRBJ2-5; TRBD1 might be the D (6 bases). CDR3 size: 15 residues. V was shortened by 2 bases and J by 0 bases, with 10 bases between the two germline ends. Germline loops: CDR1 LNHDA, CDR2 SQIVND (reference sequence). This CDR3 is CASSIRTANQETQYF. CDR3 DNA sequence: TGTGCCAGTAGTATACGGACAGCGAACCAAGAGACCCAGTACTTC.

The gene calls are TRBV27 and TRBJ1-2; D remains unclear. Looked up from germline, CDR1 is MNHEY and CDR2 is SMNVEV (reference sequence). With 5 bases removed from V and 2 bases from J, the gap between germline ends came to 12 bases. This CDR3 has 14 amino acids. The CDR3 sequence: CASSLGIGNYGYTF. The DNA of the CDR3 is TGTGCCAGCAGTCTCGGGATTGGCAACTATGGCTACACCTTC.

This sequence joins TRBV19 and TRBJ1-2, with 8 nucleotides matching TRBD1. Germline CDR1 and CDR2: LNHDA and SQIVND (reference sequence). The CDR3 is made up of 14 amino acids. With 9 bases clipped from V and 3 bases from J, the junction kept 9 bases outside the gene matches. This CDR3 reads CASPSQGAHYGYTF. The DNA of the CDR3 is TGTGCCAGCCCATCGCAGGGGGCGCACTATGGCTACACCTTC.

The genes are TRBV6-2 or TRBV6-3 and TRBJ1-5; no clear D. CDR1 and CDR2 (germline): MNHEY, SVGEGT. V lost 5 bases to trimming and J lost 4 bases, with 9 bases between them. This CDR3 has 13 residues. CDR3 sequence reads: CASSARSNQPQHF. The CDR3 bases are TGTGCCAGCAGTGCCCGTAGTAATCAGCCCCAGCATTTT.